This T cell receptor (beta chain) was found in a study of molecular identifiers for immune sequencing clone quantification. Study conclusions and caveats: Beyond 20 RNA copies, clones held over 98% of effector molecules, compared with under 1% in naive cells.

Notes on this clonotype: Its target is unknown.

MiXCR was run by TCRdb on the PCR reads, yielding one entry per CDR3 protein. The profile shows around 460,000 distinct CDR3 sequences, about 20% of them singletons. The authors sorted naive CD8 T cells as CD8+CD4-CCR7+CD45RA+. V shed 3 bases and J shed 4 bases, with 9 bases lying between them. This CDR3 is built from 13 residues. The chain has TRBV12-3 or TRBV12-4 and TRBJ1-1; a weak D match, TRBD1 (6 bases). The sequence was obtained from a human donor in good health. Some libraries in this study had Jurkat cell RNA spiked in. Sequencing was done on a sample of naive CD8+ T cells from blood, with Jurkat cell RNA spiked in. Subset described: FACS-sorted CD8+CD4-CCR7+CD45RA+ naive T cells. CDR3 in amino acids: CASSFAGATEAFF. The CDR3 DNA follows: TGTGCCAGCAGTTTCGCAGGGGCCACTGAAGCTTTCTTT.